This TCR beta chain was recovered during a study of blood T cells in healthy people across ages. Through a sample-barcoded 5' primer and a J-beta primer mix, a second PCR was run for roughly 7 to 12 cycles. Every molecule of cDNA carried a tag from a template-switch adaptor with 12 random nucleotides. In TCRdb, the 5' RACE reads were re-called with MiXCR into one record per CDR3 protein. The sample records around 1,600,000 distinct CDR3 sequences, about 42% being singletons. Isolation yielded PBMCs, at least 6 million per sample, in every case. This CDR3 has 15 amino acids. Germline V gene sequence: CDR1 PRHDT, CDR2 FYEKMQ (reference sequence). Trimming removed 2 bases from V and 5 bases from J; junction bases left unmatched: 6. Findings of the study overall: One million T cells yielded diversity estimates that were considered underestimates.

Details on this clonotype: As yet, its antigen is unknown.

The rearrangement joins TRBV13 to TRBJ2-3, with TRBD2 identical over 8 bases. Material for sequencing was blood. The source is a woman younger than 35 in good health. Written as DNA, the CDR3 is TGTGCCAGCAGCTTAAACCAAGCGGGAGAAGATACGCAGTATTTT. It encodes CASSLNQAGEDTQYF.